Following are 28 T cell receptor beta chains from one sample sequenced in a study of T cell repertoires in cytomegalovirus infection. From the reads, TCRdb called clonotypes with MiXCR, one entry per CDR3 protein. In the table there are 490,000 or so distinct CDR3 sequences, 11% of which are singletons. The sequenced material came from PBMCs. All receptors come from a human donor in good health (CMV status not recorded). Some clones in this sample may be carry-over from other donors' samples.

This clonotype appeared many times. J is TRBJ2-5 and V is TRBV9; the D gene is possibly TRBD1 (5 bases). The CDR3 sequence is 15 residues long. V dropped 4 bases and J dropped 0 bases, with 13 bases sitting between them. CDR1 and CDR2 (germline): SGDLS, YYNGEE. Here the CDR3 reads CASSRLTGNQETQYF. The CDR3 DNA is TGTGCCAGCAGCCGGCTCACAGGAAACCAAGAGACCCAGTACTTC.

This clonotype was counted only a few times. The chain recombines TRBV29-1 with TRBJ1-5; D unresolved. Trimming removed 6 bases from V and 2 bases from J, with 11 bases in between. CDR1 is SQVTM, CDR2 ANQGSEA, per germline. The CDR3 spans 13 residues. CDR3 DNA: TGCAGCGTCCCAGAGGGAGGCAATCAGCCCCAGCATTTT. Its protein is CSVPEGGNQPQHF.

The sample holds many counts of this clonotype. The DNA for the CDR3 is TGTGCCAGCAGCTTAGGGACAGGGGGCGCGGGCACAGATACGCAGTATTTT. This codes for CASSLGTGGAGTDTQYF. The chain is built from TRBV7-7 and TRBJ2-3; 11 bases are a match to TRBD1. This CDR3 region has 17 residues. Losses at the gene ends were 1 base for V and 1 base for J; bases not matched to a gene: 4. The germline V gene encodes CDR1 SSHAT and CDR2 FNYEAQ (reference sequence). The full variable domain, completed using reference TRBV7-7 and TRBJ2-3, is GAGVSQSPRYKVTKRGQDVTLRCDPISSHATLYWYQQALGQGPEFLTYFNYEAQPDKSGLPSDRFSAERPEGSISTLTIQRTEQRDSAMYRCASSLGTGGAGTDTQYFGPGTRLTVL.

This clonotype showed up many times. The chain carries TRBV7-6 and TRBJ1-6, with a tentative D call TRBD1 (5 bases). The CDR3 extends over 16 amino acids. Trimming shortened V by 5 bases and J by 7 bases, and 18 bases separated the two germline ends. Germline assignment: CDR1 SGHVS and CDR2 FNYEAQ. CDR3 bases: TGTGCCAGCAGCCCACAGTCGGCAGGGCGAAATTCACCCCTCCACTTT. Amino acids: CASSPQSAGRNSPLHF.

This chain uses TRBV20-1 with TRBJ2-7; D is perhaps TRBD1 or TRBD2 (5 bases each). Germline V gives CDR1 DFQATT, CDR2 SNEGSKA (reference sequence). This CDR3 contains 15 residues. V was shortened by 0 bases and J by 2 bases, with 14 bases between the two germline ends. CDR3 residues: CSARDSGTVTYEQYF. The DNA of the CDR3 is TGCAGTGCTAGAGATAGTGGGACGGTCACCTACGAGCAGTACTTC.

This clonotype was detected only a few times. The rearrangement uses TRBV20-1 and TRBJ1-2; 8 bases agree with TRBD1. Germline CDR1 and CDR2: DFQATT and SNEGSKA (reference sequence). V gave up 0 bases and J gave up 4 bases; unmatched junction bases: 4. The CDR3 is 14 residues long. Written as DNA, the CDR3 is TGCAGTGCTAGAGACCTGGACAGGGCCTATGGCTACACCTTC. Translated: CSARDLDRAYGYTF.

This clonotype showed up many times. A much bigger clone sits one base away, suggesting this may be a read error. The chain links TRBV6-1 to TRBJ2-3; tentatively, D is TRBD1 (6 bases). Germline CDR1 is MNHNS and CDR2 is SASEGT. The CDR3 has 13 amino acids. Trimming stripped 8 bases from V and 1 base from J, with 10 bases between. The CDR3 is CASRAGGTDTQYF. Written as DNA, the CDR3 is TGTGCCAGCCGGGCAGGGGGCACAGATACGCAGTATTTT.

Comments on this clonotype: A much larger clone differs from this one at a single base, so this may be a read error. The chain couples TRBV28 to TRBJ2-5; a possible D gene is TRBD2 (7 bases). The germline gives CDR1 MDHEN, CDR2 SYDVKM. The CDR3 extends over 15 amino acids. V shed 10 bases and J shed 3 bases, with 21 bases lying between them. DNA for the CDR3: TGTGCCACGGGAGGTGCAGGGGATGGTGAAGAGACCCAGTACTTC. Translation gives CATGGAGDGEETQYF.

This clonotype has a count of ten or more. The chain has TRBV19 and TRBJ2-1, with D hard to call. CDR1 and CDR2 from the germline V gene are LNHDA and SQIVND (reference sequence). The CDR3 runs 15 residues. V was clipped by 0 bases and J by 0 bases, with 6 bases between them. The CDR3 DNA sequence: TGTGCCAGTAGTATAGACACGAGCTCCTACAATGAGCAGTTCTTC. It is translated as CASSIDTSSYNEQFF.

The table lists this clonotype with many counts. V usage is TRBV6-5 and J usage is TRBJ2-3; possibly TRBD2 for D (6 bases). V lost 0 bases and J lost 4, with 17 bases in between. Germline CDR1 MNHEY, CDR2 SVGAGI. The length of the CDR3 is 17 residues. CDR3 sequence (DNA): TGTGCCAGCAGTTACTCGAAATGGCTAAGGGAGGCAGATACGCAGTATTTT. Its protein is CASSYSKWLREADTQYF.

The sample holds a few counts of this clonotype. The CDR3 loop is CASSQVAVPTQYF. The DNA of the CDR3 is TGTGCCAGCAGCCAAGTTGCCGTTCCGACCCAGTACTTC. The chain has TRBV14 and TRBJ2-5; no definite D call. V lost 1 base and J lost 7, with 10 bases in between. Germline V lookup: CDR1 SGHDN, CDR2 FVKESK. The CDR3 extends over 13 amino acids.

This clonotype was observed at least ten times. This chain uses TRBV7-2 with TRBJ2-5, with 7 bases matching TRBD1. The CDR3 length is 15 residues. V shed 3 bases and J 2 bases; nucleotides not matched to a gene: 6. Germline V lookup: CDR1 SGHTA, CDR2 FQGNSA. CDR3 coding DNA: TGTGCCAGCAGCTTCGGACAGGCGAATCAAGAGACCCAGTACTTC. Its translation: CASSFGQANQETQYF.

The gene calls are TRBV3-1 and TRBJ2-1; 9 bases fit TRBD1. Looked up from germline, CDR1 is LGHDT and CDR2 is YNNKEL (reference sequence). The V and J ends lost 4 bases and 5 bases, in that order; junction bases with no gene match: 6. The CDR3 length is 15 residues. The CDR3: CASSPTGTGNNEQFF. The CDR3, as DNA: TGTGCCAGCAGCCCAACCGGGACAGGGAACAATGAGCAGTTCTTC.

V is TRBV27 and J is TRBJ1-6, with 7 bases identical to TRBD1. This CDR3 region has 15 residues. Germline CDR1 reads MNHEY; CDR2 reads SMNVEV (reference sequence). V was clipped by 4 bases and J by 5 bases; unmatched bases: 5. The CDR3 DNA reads TGTGCCAGCAGTTCCGACAGGGTTAATAATTCACCCCTCCACTTT. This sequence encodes CASSSDRVNNSPLHF.

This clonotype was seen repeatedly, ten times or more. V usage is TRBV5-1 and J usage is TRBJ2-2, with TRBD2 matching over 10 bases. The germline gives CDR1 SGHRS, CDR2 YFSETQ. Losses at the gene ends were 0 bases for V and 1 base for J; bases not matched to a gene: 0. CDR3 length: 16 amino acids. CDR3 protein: CASSLASGGNTGELFF. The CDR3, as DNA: TGCGCCAGCAGCTTGGCTAGCGGGGGGAACACCGGGGAGCTGTTTTTT.

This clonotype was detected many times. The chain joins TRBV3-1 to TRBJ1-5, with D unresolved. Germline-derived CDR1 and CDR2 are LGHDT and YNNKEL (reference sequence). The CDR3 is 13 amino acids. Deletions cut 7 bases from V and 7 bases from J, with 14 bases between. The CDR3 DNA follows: TGTGCCAGCACCCCCGGGCCGGGGCAGCCCCAGCATTTT. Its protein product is CASTPGPGQPQHF.

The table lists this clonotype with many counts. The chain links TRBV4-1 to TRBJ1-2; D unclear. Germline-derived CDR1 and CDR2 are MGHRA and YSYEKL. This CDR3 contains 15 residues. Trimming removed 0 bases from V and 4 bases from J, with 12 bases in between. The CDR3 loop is CASSQDEASGYGYTF. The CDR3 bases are TGCGCCAGCAGCCAAGACGAGGCCTCGGGCTATGGCTACACCTTC.

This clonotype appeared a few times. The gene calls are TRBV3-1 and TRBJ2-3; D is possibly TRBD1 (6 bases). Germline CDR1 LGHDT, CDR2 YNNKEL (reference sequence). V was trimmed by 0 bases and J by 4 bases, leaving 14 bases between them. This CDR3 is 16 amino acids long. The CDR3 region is CASSQDGQGLADTQYF. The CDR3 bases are TGTGCCAGCAGCCAAGACGGGCAGGGGTTGGCAGATACGCAGTATTTT.

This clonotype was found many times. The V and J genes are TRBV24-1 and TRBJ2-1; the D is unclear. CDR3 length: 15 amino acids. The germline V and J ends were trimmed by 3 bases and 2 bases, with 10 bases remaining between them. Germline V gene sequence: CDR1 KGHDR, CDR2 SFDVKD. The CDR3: CATSDPGRAYNEQFF. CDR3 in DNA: TGTGCCACCAGTGATCCCGGCCGGGCCTACAATGAGCAGTTCTTC.

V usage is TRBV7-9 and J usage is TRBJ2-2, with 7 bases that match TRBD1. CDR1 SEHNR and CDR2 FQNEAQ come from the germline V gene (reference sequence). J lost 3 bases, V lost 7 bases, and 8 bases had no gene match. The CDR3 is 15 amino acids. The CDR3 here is CASISLTGDTGELFF. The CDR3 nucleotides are TGTGCCAGCATCAGTTTAACAGGGGACACCGGGGAGCTGTTTTTT.

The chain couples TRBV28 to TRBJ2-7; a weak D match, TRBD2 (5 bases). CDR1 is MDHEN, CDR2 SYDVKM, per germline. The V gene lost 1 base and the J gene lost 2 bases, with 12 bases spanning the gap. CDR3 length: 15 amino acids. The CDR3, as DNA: TGTGCCAGCAGTTTATCCTCGGGGTTCCCCTACGAGCAGTACTTC. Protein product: CASSLSSGFPYEQYF.

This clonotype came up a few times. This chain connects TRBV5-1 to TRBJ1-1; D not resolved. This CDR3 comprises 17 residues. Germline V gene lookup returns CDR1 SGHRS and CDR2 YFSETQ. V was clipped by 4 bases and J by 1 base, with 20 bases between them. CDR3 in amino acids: CASSRSEPYGQNTEAFF. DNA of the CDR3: TGCGCCAGCAGCAGAAGTGAACCGTACGGTCAGAACACTGAAGCTTTCTTT.

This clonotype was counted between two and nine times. This CDR3 reads CASSYSATGEGGNTIYF. CDR3 DNA: TGTGCCAGCAGTTACTCCGCTACAGGGGAAGGCGGAAACACCATATATTTT. This chain connects TRBV6-6 to TRBJ1-3; 7 bases agree with TRBD1. CDR1 and CDR2 from the germline V gene are MNHNY and SVGAGI (reference sequence). The CDR3 runs 17 residues. The junction had 9 bases not matched to a gene; V was cut back by 0 bases and J by 4 bases.

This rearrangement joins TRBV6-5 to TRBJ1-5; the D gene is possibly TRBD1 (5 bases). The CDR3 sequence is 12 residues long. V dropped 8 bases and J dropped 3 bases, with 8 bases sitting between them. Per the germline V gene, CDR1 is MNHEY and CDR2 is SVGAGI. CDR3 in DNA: TGTGCCAGCGGGGGGTTCAATCAGCCCCAGCATTTT. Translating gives CASGGFNQPQHF.

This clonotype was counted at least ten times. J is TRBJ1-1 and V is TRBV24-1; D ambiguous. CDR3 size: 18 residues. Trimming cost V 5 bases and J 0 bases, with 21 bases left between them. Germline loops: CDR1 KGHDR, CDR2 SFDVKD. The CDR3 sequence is CATSALDIALLMNTEAFF. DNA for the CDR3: TGTGCCACCAGTGCCCTCGACATCGCATTACTCATGAACACTGAAGCTTTCTTT.

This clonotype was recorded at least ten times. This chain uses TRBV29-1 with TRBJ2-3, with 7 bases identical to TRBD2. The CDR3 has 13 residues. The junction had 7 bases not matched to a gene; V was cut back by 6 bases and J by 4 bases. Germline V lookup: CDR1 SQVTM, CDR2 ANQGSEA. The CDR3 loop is CSVGPREADTQYF. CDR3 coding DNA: TGCAGCGTGGGTCCTCGGGAGGCAGATACGCAGTATTTT.

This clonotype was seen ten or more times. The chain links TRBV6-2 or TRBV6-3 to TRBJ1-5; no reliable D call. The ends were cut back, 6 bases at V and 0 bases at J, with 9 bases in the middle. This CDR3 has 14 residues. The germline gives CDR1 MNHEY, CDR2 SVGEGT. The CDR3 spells CASRTDGSNQPQHF. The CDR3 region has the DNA TGTGCCAGCAGGACGGACGGTAGCAATCAGCCCCAGCATTTT.

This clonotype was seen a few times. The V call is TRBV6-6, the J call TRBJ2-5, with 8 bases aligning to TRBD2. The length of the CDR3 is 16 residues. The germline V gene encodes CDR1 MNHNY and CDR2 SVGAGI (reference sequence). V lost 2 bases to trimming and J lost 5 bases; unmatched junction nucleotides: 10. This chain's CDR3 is CASSYNGGALGETQYF. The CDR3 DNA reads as TGTGCCAGCAGTTACAACGGGGGGGCGCTCGGGGAGACCCAGTACTTC.